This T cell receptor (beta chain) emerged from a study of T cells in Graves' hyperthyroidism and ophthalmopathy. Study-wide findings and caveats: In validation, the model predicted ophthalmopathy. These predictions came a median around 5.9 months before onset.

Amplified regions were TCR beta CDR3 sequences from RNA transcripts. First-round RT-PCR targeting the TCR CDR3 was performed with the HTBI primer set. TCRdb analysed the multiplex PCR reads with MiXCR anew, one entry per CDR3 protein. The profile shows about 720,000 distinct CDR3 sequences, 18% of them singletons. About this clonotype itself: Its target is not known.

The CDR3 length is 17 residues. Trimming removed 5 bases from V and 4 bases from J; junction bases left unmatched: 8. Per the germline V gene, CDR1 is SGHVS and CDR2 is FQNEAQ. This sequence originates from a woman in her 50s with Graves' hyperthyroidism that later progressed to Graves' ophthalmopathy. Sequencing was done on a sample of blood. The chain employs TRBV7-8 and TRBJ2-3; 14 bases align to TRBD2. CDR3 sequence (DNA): TGTGCCAGCAGCAGCTTGACTAGCGGGGGGGTCCCAGATACGCAGTATTTT. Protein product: CASSSLTSGGVPDTQYF.